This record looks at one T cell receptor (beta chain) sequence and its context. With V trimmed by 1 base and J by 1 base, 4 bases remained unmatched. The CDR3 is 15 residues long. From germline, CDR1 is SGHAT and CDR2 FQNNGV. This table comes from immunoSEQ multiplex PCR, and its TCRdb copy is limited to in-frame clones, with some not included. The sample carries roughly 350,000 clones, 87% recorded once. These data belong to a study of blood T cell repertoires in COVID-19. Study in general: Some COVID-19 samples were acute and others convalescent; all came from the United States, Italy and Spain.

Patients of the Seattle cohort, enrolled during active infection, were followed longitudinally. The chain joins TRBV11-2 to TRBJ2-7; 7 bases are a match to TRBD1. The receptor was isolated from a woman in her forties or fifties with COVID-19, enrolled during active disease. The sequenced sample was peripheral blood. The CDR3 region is CASSLGQGLSYEQYF. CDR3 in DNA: TGTGCCAGCAGCTTAGGACAGGGCCTATCCTACGAGCAGTACTTC.